This entry lists 26 T cell receptor beta chains sequenced from one sample in a study of T cells after yellow fever vaccination. TCRdb redid the calling of the 5' RACE reads with MiXCR, one entry per CDR3 protein. This sample has roughly 520,000 distinct CDR3 sequences, with roughly a fifth found just once. The sample consisted of PBMCs, taken roughly 20 days after the first yellow fever vaccination. The receptor source for this set is a man in his late teens or twenties who received the YFV17D yellow fever vaccine.

The rearrangement joins TRBV19 to TRBJ2-3; D uncertain. The germline V gene has CDR1 LNHDA and CDR2 SQIVND (reference sequence). The CDR3 consists of 15 residues. Trimming took off 7 bases at V and 0 bases at J, with 14 bases between the two ends. The CDR3 coding sequence is TGTGCCAGTAAATCTTCAGTAGCTAGCACAGATACGCAGTATTTT. It encodes CASKSSVASTDTQYF.

The chain links TRBV29-1 to TRBJ2-5; possibly TRBD1 or TRBD2 for D (6 bases each). The germline V gene has CDR1 SQVTM and CDR2 ANQGSEA. CDR3 size: 12 residues. V gave up 4 bases and J gave up 3 bases, with 9 bases separating them. CDR3 in DNA: TGCAGCGTTGGGGGGGCGAAAGAGACCCAGTACTTC. As protein: CSVGGAKETQYF.

The CDR3, as DNA: TGTGCCAGCAGTATTAGCGGGGGAGGAGATACGCAGTATTTT. This sequence encodes CASSISGGGDTQYF. The chain links TRBV6-1 to TRBJ2-3, with 9 positions matching TRBD2. The junction had 5 bases not matched to a gene; V was cut back by 5 bases and J by 5 bases. Germline loops: CDR1 MNHNS, CDR2 SASEGT. The CDR3 extends over 14 amino acids.

The J gene is TRBJ2-7, the V gene TRBV20-1; the D gene is possibly TRBD1 (6 bases). This CDR3 is 14 amino acids long. CDR1 DFQATT and CDR2 SNEGSKA come from the germline V gene (reference sequence). The V end was cut by 3 bases, the J end by 4 bases, with 16 bases between. The CDR3 DNA sequence: TGCAGTGCTAGCTTTCCGGGACATCTATACGAGCAGTACTTC. It codes for CSASFPGHLYEQYF.

This clonotype was counted between two and nine times. The chain recombines TRBV19 with TRBJ2-5, with TRBD1 as a possible D gene (7 bases). Trimming removed 4 bases at V and 5 bases at J, with 11 bases between. Germline loops: CDR1 LNHDA, CDR2 SQIVND (reference sequence). The CDR3 length is 13 residues. The CDR3 DNA reads as TGTGCCAGTAGTAAGCAGGGGGGTGAGACCCAGTACTTC. Protein sequence: CASSKQGGETQYF.

The chain uses TRBV7-2 and TRBJ2-2; D not certain. Trimming cost V 6 bases and J 6 bases, with 20 bases left between them. From germline, CDR1 is SGHTA and CDR2 FQGNSA. This CDR3 comprises 16 residues. The CDR3 DNA follows: TGTGCCAGCAGTCTCCACCCGATGAACTACCCCGGGGAGCTGTTTTTT. Protein sequence: CASSLHPMNYPGELFF.

V and J are TRBV19 and TRBJ2-7, with 7 bases aligning to TRBD1. The CDR3 contains 13 residues. J lost 3 bases, V lost 5 bases, and 4 bases had no gene match. CDR1 is LNHDA and CDR2 is SQIVND in the germline V gene (reference sequence). CDR3: CASSYRGDYEQYF. CDR3 DNA sequence: TGTGCCAGTAGTTACAGGGGCGACTACGAGCAGTACTTC.

This clonotype was counted only a few times. V usage is TRBV5-4 and J usage is TRBJ2-5; D gene uncertain. This CDR3 has 12 amino acids. Trimming pared 4 bases from V and 1 base from J, leaving 5 bases between. Germline CDR1 SGHNT, CDR2 YYREEE (reference sequence). The CDR3 DNA follows: TGTGCCAGCAGCGTTGTCCAAGAGACCCAGTACTTC. Its protein is CASSVVQETQYF.

V is TRBV6-2 or TRBV6-3 and J is TRBJ2-1; no clear D. This CDR3 is 14 amino acids long. CDR1 and CDR2 from the germline V gene are MNHEY and SVGEGT. Deletions cut 2 bases from V and 8 bases from J, with 13 bases between. The CDR3 sequence is CASSYDGPLDEQFF. The CDR3 region has the DNA TGTGCCAGCAGTTACGACGGTCCCCTAGATGAGCAGTTCTTC.

This rearrangement joins TRBV20-1 to TRBJ1-4; the D is unclear. The CDR3 contains 10 residues. Germline lookup yields CDR1 DFQATT and CDR2 SNEGSKA (reference sequence). Here the CDR3 DNA reads TGCAGCGATCCGACCGAAAAACTGTTTTTT. Translated: CSDPTEKLFF.

V gene TRBV20-1 combines with J gene TRBJ2-1, with a weak D call TRBD1 (5 bases). Trimming left V 4 bases short and J 0 bases short, with 10 bases between. The CDR3 has 14 amino acids. Germline V gives CDR1 DFQATT, CDR2 SNEGSKA (reference sequence). In DNA form, the CDR3 reads TGCAGTGCTACCCCCACAGGCTCCTACAATGAGCAGTTCTTC. Encoded protein: CSATPTGSYNEQFF.

The V gene is TRBV5-1, the J gene TRBJ1-6, with 8 bases identical to TRBD1. J gave up 9 bases and V 1 base, and 12 bases lay outside the gene matches. This CDR3 has 17 amino acids. Germline loops: CDR1 SGHRS, CDR2 YFSETQ. The CDR3 coding sequence is TGCGCCAGCAGCTTGCCAGTTATGGGGACAGGAGGTTCACCCCTCCACTTT. This sequence encodes CASSLPVMGTGGSPLHF.

J is TRBJ1-4 and V is TRBV4-2, with D hard to call. Germline loops: CDR1 LGHNA, CDR2 YNFKEQ. V was shortened by 5 bases and J by 11 bases, with 9 bases between the two germline ends. This CDR3 is 11 amino acids long. The CDR3 is CASSYEGKLFF. Here the CDR3 DNA reads TGTGCCAGCAGCTATGAAGGGAAACTGTTTTTT.

This clonotype was seen repeatedly, ten times or more. V is TRBV27 and J is TRBJ1-1, with D uncertain. The CDR3 has 12 residues. Germline V gene lookup returns CDR1 MNHEY and CDR2 SMNVEV (reference sequence). The V and J ends lost 4 bases and 9 bases respectively, with 12 bases between them. The CDR3 DNA reads TGTGCCAGCAGTTCCCCGACTAGAAAAGCTTTCTTT. It translates to CASSSPTRKAFF.

V gene TRBV7-2 combines with J gene TRBJ2-7, with TRBD1 matching 11 bases. J lost 7 bases, V lost 5 bases, and 7 bases had no gene match. The germline V gene encodes CDR1 SGHTA and CDR2 FQGNSA. The CDR3 extends over 14 amino acids. The CDR3 sequence is CASSGGQGAREQYF. In DNA form, the CDR3 reads TGTGCCAGCAGCGGTGGACAGGGGGCGCGAGAGCAGTACTTC.

J is TRBJ1-5 and V is TRBV7-8, with a tentative D call TRBD1 (6 bases). V was shortened by 3 bases and J by 4 bases, with 13 bases between the two germline ends. Germline lookup yields CDR1 SGHVS and CDR2 FQNEAQ. The CDR3 spans 15 residues. The CDR3 sequence is CASSFPQGLNQPQHF. CDR3 bases: TGTGCCAGCAGCTTTCCGCAGGGGCTTAATCAGCCCCAGCATTTT.

The chain uses TRBV20-1 and TRBJ2-7, with 7 bases aligning to TRBD2. The CDR3 length is 16 residues. V lost 0 bases, J lost 0 bases, and 8 bases stayed unmatched. CDR1 DFQATT and CDR2 SNEGSKA come from the germline V gene (reference sequence). CDR3 nucleotides: TGCAGTGCTAGAGATCCGGAGCGGGGAACCTCCTACGAGCAGTACGTC. Its translation is CSARDPERGTSYEQYV.

This clonotype was seen a few times. This chain uses TRBV6-5 with TRBJ2-7; perhaps TRBD1 as D (6 bases). Germline V gene lookup returns CDR1 MNHEY and CDR2 SVGAGI. The CDR3 consists of 17 residues. V was trimmed by 0 bases and J by 2 bases, leaving 17 bases between them. DNA for the CDR3: TGTGCCAGCAGTTACTCGATAGACGCAGGGGCCCCCTACGAGCAGTACTTC. Protein sequence: CASSYSIDAGAPYEQYF.

V and J are TRBV7-9 and TRBJ1-5; D is undetermined. Looked up from germline, CDR1 is SEHNR and CDR2 is FQNEAQ (reference sequence). This CDR3 contains 13 residues. V lost 5 bases and J lost 7, with 12 bases in between. This chain's CDR3 is CASSPPTGQPQHF. CDR3 bases: TGTGCCAGCAGCCCTCCCACCGGCCAGCCCCAGCATTTT.

This clonotype was detected a few times. The rearrangement joins TRBV5-6 to TRBJ2-3; D gene uncertain. CDR1 and CDR2 from the germline V gene are SGHDT and YYEEEE. Trimming removed 3 bases from V and 6 bases from J, with 8 bases in between. This CDR3 is 12 amino acids long. CDR3 amino acids: CASSYDGDTQYF. The CDR3, as DNA: TGTGCCAGCAGCTACGACGGGGATACGCAGTATTTT.

Only a few counts were recorded for this clonotype. This chain links TRBV9 with TRBJ2-3; 7 bases are a match to TRBD2. The germline gives CDR1 SGDLS, CDR2 YYNGEE. CDR3 length: 16 residues. V gave up 6 bases and J gave up 0 bases; unmatched junction bases: 10. CDR3 sequence: CASIPGTSDSTDTQYF. The CDR3 DNA is TGTGCCAGCATTCCAGGAACTAGCGATAGCACAGATACGCAGTATTTT.

V is TRBV12-3 or TRBV12-4 and J is TRBJ1-2, with D perhaps matching TRBD1 (5 bases). V was trimmed by 5 bases and J by 2 bases, leaving 15 bases between them. The CDR3 has 15 residues. CDR3 DNA sequence: TGTGCCAGCAGTCGTACAGGAACTTCCAACTATGGCTACACCTTC. It translates to CASSRTGTSNYGYTF.

The chain combines TRBV5-1 with TRBJ2-3, with TRBD2 matching 7 bases. Trimming took 0 bases from V and 5 from J; bases not matched to a gene: 3. From germline, CDR1 is SGHRS and CDR2 YFSETQ. The CDR3 runs 14 residues. In nucleotides, the CDR3 is TGCGCCAGCAGCTTGGCCAGGGAGGGAGATACGCAGTATTTT. Amino acid sequence: CASSLAREGDTQYF.

This clonotype was seen only once. V gene TRBV7-9 combines with J gene TRBJ1-4; a weak D match, TRBD1 (5 bases). V was shortened by 5 bases and J by 8 bases, with 24 bases between the two germline ends. The CDR3 sequence is 17 residues long. The germline V gene has CDR1 SEHNR and CDR2 FQNEAQ (reference sequence). DNA of the CDR3: TGTGCCAGCAGCCCTCCCACCGGGGCAGGGCAAAAAGAAAAACTGTTTTTT. Translating gives CASSPPTGAGQKEKLFF.

This clonotype appeared many times. The V and J genes are TRBV7-3 and TRBJ1-1; the D is unclear. The V end was cut by 2 bases, the J end by 4 bases, with 2 bases between. Germline CDR1 SGHTA, CDR2 FQGTGA. The CDR3 length is 11 residues. The CDR3 here is CASSLRTEAFF. Written as DNA, the CDR3 is TGTGCCAGCAGCTTACGCACTGAAGCTTTCTTT. The variable domain in full, with the rest retrieved from reference TRBV7-3 and TRBJ1-1, is GAGVSQTPSNKVTEKGKYVELRCDPISGHTALYWYRQSLGQGPEFLIYFQGTGAADDSGLPNDRFFAVRPEGSVSTLKIQRTERGDSAVYLCASSLRTEAFFGQGTRLTVV.

This clonotype has just a few counts. The V call is TRBV6-5, the J call TRBJ1-3, with D possibly TRBD1 on 6 matching bases. Trimming pared 5 bases from V and 10 bases from J, leaving 12 bases between. The germline V gene encodes CDR1 MNHEY and CDR2 SVGAGI. The CDR3 totals 12 residues. The DNA for the CDR3 is TGTGCCAGCAGTGACAGGTTTTCTACCATATATTTT. It codes for CASSDRFSTIYF.